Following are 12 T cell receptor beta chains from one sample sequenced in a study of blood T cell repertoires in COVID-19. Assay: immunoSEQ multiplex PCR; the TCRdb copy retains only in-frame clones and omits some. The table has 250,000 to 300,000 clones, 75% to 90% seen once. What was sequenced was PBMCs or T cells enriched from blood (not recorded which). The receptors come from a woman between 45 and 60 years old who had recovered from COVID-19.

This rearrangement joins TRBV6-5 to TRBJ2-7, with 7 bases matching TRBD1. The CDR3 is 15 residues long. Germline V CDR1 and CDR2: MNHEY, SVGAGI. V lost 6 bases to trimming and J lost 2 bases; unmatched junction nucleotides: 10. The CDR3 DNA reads TGTGCCAGCAGCGTCGACAGGGCCCACGCCTACGAGCAGTACTTC. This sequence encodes CASSVDRAHAYEQYF.

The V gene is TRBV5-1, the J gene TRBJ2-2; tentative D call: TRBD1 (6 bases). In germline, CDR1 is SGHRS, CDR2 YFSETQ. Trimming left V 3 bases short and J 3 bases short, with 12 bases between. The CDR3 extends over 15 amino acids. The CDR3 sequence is CASSSTAGDTGELFF. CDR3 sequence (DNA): TGCGCCAGCAGCTCTACGGCAGGGGACACCGGGGAGCTGTTTTTT.

The CDR3 here is CASSLTGESQPQHF. Here the CDR3 DNA reads TGTGCCAGCAGTTTAACGGGGGAAAGTCAGCCCCAGCATTTT. The chain combines TRBV28 with TRBJ1-5; D might be TRBD1 (5 bases). The germline V and J ends were trimmed by 2 bases and 6 bases, with 11 bases remaining between them. CDR1 and CDR2 (germline): MDHEN, SYDVKM. CDR3 length: 14 amino acids.

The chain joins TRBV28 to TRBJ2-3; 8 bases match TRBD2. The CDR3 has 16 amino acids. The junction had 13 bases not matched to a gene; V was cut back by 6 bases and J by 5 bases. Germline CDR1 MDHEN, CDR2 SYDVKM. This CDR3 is CASSTQSGRRRDTQYF. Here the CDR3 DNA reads TGTGCCAGCAGCACTCAGAGCGGGAGAAGACGAGATACGCAGTATTTT.

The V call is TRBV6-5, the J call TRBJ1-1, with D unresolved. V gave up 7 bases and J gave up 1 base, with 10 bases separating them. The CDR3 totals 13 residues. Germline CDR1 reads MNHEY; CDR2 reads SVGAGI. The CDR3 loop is CASIQTPNTEAFF. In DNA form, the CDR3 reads TGTGCCAGCATCCAGACACCGAACACTGAAGCTTTCTTT.

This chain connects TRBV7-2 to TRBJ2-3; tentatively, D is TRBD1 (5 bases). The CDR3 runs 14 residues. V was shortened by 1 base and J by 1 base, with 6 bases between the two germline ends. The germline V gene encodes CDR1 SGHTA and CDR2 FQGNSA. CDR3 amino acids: CASSLVGGTDTQYF. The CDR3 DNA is TGTGCCAGCAGCTTAGTAGGGGGCACAGATACGCAGTATTTT.

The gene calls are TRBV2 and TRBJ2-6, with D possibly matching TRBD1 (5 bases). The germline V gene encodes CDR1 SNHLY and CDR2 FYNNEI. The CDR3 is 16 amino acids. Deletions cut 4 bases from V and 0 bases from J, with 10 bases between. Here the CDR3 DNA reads TGTGCCAGCAGTGCCCCGACAGTCTCTGGGGCCAACGTCCTGACTTTC. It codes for CASSAPTVSGANVLTF.

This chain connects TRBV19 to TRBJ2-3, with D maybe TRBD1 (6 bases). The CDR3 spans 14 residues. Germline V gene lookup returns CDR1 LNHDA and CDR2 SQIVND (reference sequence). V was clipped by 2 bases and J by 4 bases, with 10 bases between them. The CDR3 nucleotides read TGTGCCAGTAGTATACAGGGGAAGGCAGATACGCAGTATTTT. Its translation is CASSIQGKADTQYF.

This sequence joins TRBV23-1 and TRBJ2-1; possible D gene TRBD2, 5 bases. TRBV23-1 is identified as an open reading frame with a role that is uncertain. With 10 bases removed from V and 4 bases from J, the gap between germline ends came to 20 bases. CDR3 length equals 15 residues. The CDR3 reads CATLRALGVYNEQFF. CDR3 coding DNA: TGCGCCACCTTAAGGGCACTAGGCGTTTACAATGAGCAGTTCTTC.

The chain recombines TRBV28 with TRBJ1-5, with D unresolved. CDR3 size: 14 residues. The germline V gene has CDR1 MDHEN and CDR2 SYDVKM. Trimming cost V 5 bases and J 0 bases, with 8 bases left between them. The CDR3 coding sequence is TGTGCCAGCAGTAACCTCTATAGCAATCAGCCCCAGCATTTT. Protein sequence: CASSNLYSNQPQHF.

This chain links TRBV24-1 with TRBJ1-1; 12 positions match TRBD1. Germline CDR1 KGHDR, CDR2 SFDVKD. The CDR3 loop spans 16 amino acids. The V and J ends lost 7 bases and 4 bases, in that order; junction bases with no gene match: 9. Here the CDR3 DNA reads TGTGCCACCAGGGGACAGGGGGCCAGGGGGGGCACTGAAGCTTTCTTT. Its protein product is CATRGQGARGGTEAFF.

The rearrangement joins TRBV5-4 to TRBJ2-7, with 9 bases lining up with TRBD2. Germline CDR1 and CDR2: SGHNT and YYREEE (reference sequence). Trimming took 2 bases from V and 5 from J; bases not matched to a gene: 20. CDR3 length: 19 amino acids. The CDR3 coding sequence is TGTGCCAGCAGCTTTAGCGGGAGCCACCTGATTTGGTCGTCTCACGAGCAGTACTTC. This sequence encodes CASSFSGSHLIWSSHEQYF. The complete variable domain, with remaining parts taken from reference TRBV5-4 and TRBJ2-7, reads ETGVTQSPTHLIKTRGQQVTLRCSSQSGHNTVSWYQQALGQGPQFIFQYYREEENGRGNFPPRFSGLQFPNYSSELNVNALELDDSALYLCASSFSGSHLIWSSHEQYFGPGTRLTVT.